Below, 25 T cell receptor beta chains from the same sample are listed, as sequenced in a study of regulatory T cells in long-lasting Graves disease. Assembly of TCR beta libraries relied on iRepertoire HTBI primers together with Arm-PCR of CDR3 regions. TCRdb reanalysed the multiplex PCR reads using MiXCR and keeps one entry per CDR3 protein. The data show about 470,000 distinct CDR3 sequences, about 20% seen once. The sample's time point: persistent/refractory GD, antithyroid drugs over 5 years with positive TRAb. Extracted RNA from PBMCs served as the source of the TCR library. Specimen: peripheral blood mononuclear cells (PBMCs), collected when the disease was refractory, from a patient treated with antithyroid drugs. These TCRs come from a female donor with Graves disease.

This clonotype came up a few times. The chain links TRBV4-1 to TRBJ2-7, with 11 bases aligning to TRBD2. The CDR3 length is 15 residues. Looked up from germline, CDR1 is MGHRA and CDR2 is YSYEKL. V lost 8 bases to trimming and J lost 7 bases; unmatched junction nucleotides: 13. The CDR3 sequence is CASVGTGTSGLEQYF. The CDR3 DNA reads as TGCGCCAGCGTTGGGACCGGGACTAGCGGTCTGGAGCAGTACTTC.

This clonotype has more than one count but fewer than ten. V is TRBV30 and J is TRBJ2-5, with TRBD1 identical over 9 bases. With V trimmed by 3 bases and J by 1 base, 6 bases remained unmatched. CDR1 is GTSNPN, CDR2 SVGIG, per germline (reference sequence). CDR3 length: 15 amino acids. CDR3 in DNA: TGTGCCTGGAGCCTGGGACAGGGCGGCCAAGAGACCCAGTACTTC. It is translated as CAWSLGQGGQETQYF. Drawing the rest from reference TRBV30 and TRBJ2-5, the complete variable domain is SQTIHQWPATLVQPVGSPLSLECTVEGTSNPNLYWYRQAAGRGLQLLFYSVGIGQISSEVPQNLSASRPQDRQFILSSKKLLLSDSGFYLCAWSLGQGGQETQYFGPGTRLLVL.

The sample holds a few counts of this clonotype. The V gene is TRBV27, the J gene TRBJ1-6; weak D call: TRBD1 (5 bases). V lost 6 bases, J lost 6 bases, and 15 bases lay in between. The germline V gene encodes CDR1 MNHEY and CDR2 SMNVEV (reference sequence). This CDR3 spans 15 amino acids. CDR3 coding DNA: TGTGCCAGCAGCCCGCGCCAGGGTGTTAATTCACCCCTCCACTTT. This codes for CASSPRQGVNSPLHF.

This clonotype was seen a few times. This sequence joins TRBV6-5 and TRBJ1-5; the D is unclear. Trimming took off 4 bases at V and 11 bases at J, with 18 bases between the two ends. The CDR3 spans 14 residues. Germline CDR1 is MNHEY and CDR2 is SVGAGI. The CDR3 coding sequence is TGTGCCAGCAGTTCGGACGGAGTTCTTTCGGCCCAGCATTTT. It specifies CASSSDGVLSAQHF.

The table lists this clonotype with many counts. V is TRBV2 and J is TRBJ2-4, with 7 bases aligning to TRBD2. Losses at the gene ends were 4 bases for V and 0 bases for J; bases not matched to a gene: 3. This CDR3 has 15 amino acids. CDR1 is SNHLY, CDR2 FYNNEI, per germline. The CDR3: CASSGLAEAKNIQYF. Written as DNA, the CDR3 is TGTGCCAGCAGTGGGCTAGCGGAAGCCAAAAACATTCAGTACTTC.

This clonotype was found a few times. The chain employs TRBV5-1 and TRBJ2-7; a weak D match, TRBD2 (6 bases). The CDR3 spans 15 residues. CDR1 is SGHRS, CDR2 YFSETQ, per germline. V dropped 0 bases and J dropped 2 bases, with 12 bases sitting between them. As DNA, the CDR3 is TGCGCCAGCAGCTTGGAGCCCGGAGGGGCCTACGAGCAGTACTTC. Protein sequence: CASSLEPGGAYEQYF.

This clonotype was detected ten times or more. The chain employs TRBV7-3 and TRBJ2-7; 10 bases fit TRBD2. There are 15 residues in the CDR3. V was pared by 5 bases and J by 5 bases, with 9 bases of the junction left unmatched. Germline V lookup: CDR1 SGHTA, CDR2 FQGTGA. CDR3 sequence: CASSPHGLAGDEQYF. In DNA form, the CDR3 reads TGTGCCAGCAGCCCCCACGGTCTAGCGGGAGACGAGCAGTACTTC.

The chain is built from TRBV6-2 or TRBV6-3 and TRBJ1-1; possibly TRBD1 for D (5 bases). This CDR3 contains 15 residues. The V gene lost 2 bases and the J gene lost 4 bases, with 14 bases spanning the gap. Germline V CDR1 and CDR2: MNHEY, SVGEGT. The CDR3 sequence is CASSYLLVGATEAFF. In DNA, the CDR3 is TGTGCCAGCAGTTACCTCCTGGTCGGGGCCACTGAAGCTTTCTTT.

This chain links TRBV7-2 with TRBJ2-1; TRBD2 matches at 8 bases. The CDR3 length is 16 residues. Germline V CDR1 and CDR2: SGHTA, FQGNSA. After removal of 4 bases from V and 5 bases from J, the junction contained 10 bases not matched to a gene. The CDR3: CASSSRRASGHNEQFF. Written as DNA, the CDR3 is TGTGCCAGCAGCTCTCGGCGCGCTAGCGGGCACAATGAGCAGTTCTTC.

This clonotype was counted ten times or more. The chain combines TRBV30 with TRBJ2-2; D is undetermined. From germline, CDR1 is GTSNPN and CDR2 SVGIG (reference sequence). The CDR3 runs 13 residues. The V and J ends lost 2 bases and 7 bases respectively, with 11 bases between them. As DNA, the CDR3 is TGTGCCTGGAGTAACTTTGGATTCGGGGAGCTGTTTTTT. It translates to CAWSNFGFGELFF.

There are many counts of this clonotype. This sequence joins TRBV28 and TRBJ1-2; 7 nucleotides match TRBD1. Looked up from germline, CDR1 is MDHEN and CDR2 is SYDVKM. With 3 bases clipped from V and 6 bases from J, the junction kept 7 bases outside the gene matches. The CDR3 contains 14 residues. CDR3 bases: TGTGCCAGCAGTTTTCATGAGGGGGCAAATGGCTACACCTTC. This translates into CASSFHEGANGYTF.

The chain carries TRBV6-2 or TRBV6-3 and TRBJ1-1, with 7 bases aligning to TRBD1. Germline trimming cut 2 bases from V and 5 bases from J; bases unmatched to any gene: 5. CDR3 length: 14 amino acids. Per the germline V gene, CDR1 is MNHEY and CDR2 is SVGEGT. CDR3 residues: CASSYRGRGTEAFF. The CDR3 DNA follows: TGTGCCAGCAGTTACCGGGGCAGGGGGACTGAAGCTTTCTTT.

V and J are TRBV18 and TRBJ1-1, with a possible D match to TRBD1 (6 bases). V lost 3 bases, J lost 2 bases, and 13 bases lay in between. Germline values: CDR1 KGHSH, CDR2 LQKENI. The CDR3 contains 15 residues. The CDR3 DNA sequence: TGTGCCAGCTCACCGGCCCCAGGGGTCAACACTGAAGCTTTCTTT. Its translation: CASSPAPGVNTEAFF.

Only a few counts were recorded for this clonotype. This chain connects TRBV3-1 to TRBJ2-2, with 8 bases aligning to TRBD1. V gave up 4 bases and J gave up 1 base; unmatched junction bases: 8. Germline V lookup: CDR1 LGHDT, CDR2 YNNKEL (reference sequence). The CDR3 runs to 17 residues. Here the CDR3 reads CASSRRLGTGNTGELFF. The CDR3 DNA reads as TGTGCCAGCAGCCGTCGACTCGGGACAGGGAACACCGGGGAGCTGTTTTTT.

This clonotype was counted only a few times. This rearrangement joins TRBV4-1 to TRBJ2-7, with D perhaps TRBD2 (5 bases). The V end was cut by 2 bases, the J end by 7 bases, with 9 bases between. The CDR3 extends over 12 amino acids. The germline V gene has CDR1 MGHRA and CDR2 YSYEKL. Here the CDR3 reads CASSQLGREQYF. CDR3 nucleotides: TGCGCCAGCAGCCAACTAGGGAGAGAGCAGTACTTC.

The gene calls are TRBV10-3 and TRBJ1-3; tentatively, D is TRBD1 (6 bases). The CDR3 has 15 amino acids. Germline V lookup: CDR1 ENHRY, CDR2 SYGVKD. V lost 6 bases, J lost 0 bases, and 12 bases lay in between. CDR3 sequence reads: CAIRQTQGSGNTIYF. The DNA for the CDR3 is TGTGCCATCAGACAAACACAGGGCTCTGGAAACACCATATATTTT.

On this clonotype: The junction departs from germline at one end; a sequencing error may be responsible. V usage is TRBV27 and J usage is TRBJ2-7; D not certain. CDR1 MNHEY and CDR2 SMNVEV come from the germline V gene (reference sequence). The CDR3 runs to 14 residues. CDR3 bases: TGTGCCAGCAGTGTATCACAGAGCTCCTACGAGCAGTACTTC. This translates into CASSVSQSSYEQYF.

This clonotype was observed at least ten times. The genes are TRBV5-1 and TRBJ2-7, with 8 nucleotides matching TRBD2. The V and J ends lost 6 bases and 2 bases, in that order; junction bases with no gene match: 13. CDR3 length equals 16 residues. Germline assignment: CDR1 SGHRS and CDR2 YFSETQ. CDR3 nucleotide sequence: TGCGCCAGCACCAGGGGCGGTGTGACTAGCGCCTACGAGCAGTACTTC. Amino acid sequence: CASTRGGVTSAYEQYF.

This clonotype was observed many times. The V call is TRBV3-1, the J call TRBJ2-5, with 10 bases identical to TRBD2. This CDR3 has 17 amino acids. V gave up 7 bases and J gave up 2 bases; unmatched junction bases: 13. Germline CDR1 reads LGHDT; CDR2 reads YNNKEL (reference sequence). CDR3 sequence: CASTPRPGLAYQETQYF. DNA of the CDR3: TGTGCCAGCACCCCCAGACCGGGACTAGCGTATCAAGAGACCCAGTACTTC.

This clonotype showed up many times. The gene calls are TRBV2 and TRBJ2-7; D remains ambiguous. V dropped 6 bases and J dropped 4 bases, with 10 bases sitting between them. CDR1 and CDR2 from the germline V gene are SNHLY and FYNNEI. The CDR3 has 12 amino acids. The CDR3 here is CASSRVGYEQYF. The CDR3 DNA sequence: TGTGCCAGCAGCCGTGTGGGATACGAGCAGTACTTC.

This clonotype appeared many times. The chain combines TRBV30 with TRBJ2-2; tentative D call: TRBD1 (6 bases). CDR1 and CDR2 from the germline V gene are GTSNPN and SVGIG (reference sequence). V lost 1 base, J lost 6 bases, and 9 bases lay in between. This CDR3 is 13 amino acids long. CDR3 in DNA: TGTGCCTGGAGTGACAGGGCGGCCGGGGAGCTGTTTTTT. Encoded protein: CAWSDRAAGELFF. The whole variable domain, filled in from reference TRBV30 and TRBJ2-2, reads SQTIHQWPATLVQPVGSPLSLECTVEGTSNPNLYWYRQAAGRGLQLLFYSVGIGQISSEVPQNLSASRPQDRQFILSSKKLLLSDSGFYLCAWSDRAAGELFFGEGSRLTVL.

This clonotype was picked up a small number of times. The CDR3 DNA reads as TGTGCCAGCAGTTTTGGGGGACTAGCGTCTAATGAGCAGTTCTTC. Its translation is CASSFGGLASNEQFF. The chain is built from TRBV28 and TRBJ2-1; TRBD2 matches 10 bases. J lost 7 bases, V lost 3 bases, and 6 bases had no gene match. Germline assignment: CDR1 MDHEN and CDR2 SYDVKM. This CDR3 has 15 amino acids.

The chain joins TRBV20-1 to TRBJ2-3; D might be TRBD1 or TRBD2, each matching 5 bases. Trimming removed 5 bases from V and 6 bases from J, with 9 bases in between. CDR1 is DFQATT and CDR2 is SNEGSKA in the germline V gene (reference sequence). This CDR3 comprises 11 residues. The CDR3 loop reads CSAGGRDTQYF. The CDR3 nucleotides are TGCAGTGCTGGGGGACGGGATACGCAGTATTTT.

This clonotype was counted at least ten times. The chain carries TRBV2 and TRBJ2-7; D is undetermined. CDR3 length equals 12 residues. V lost 4 bases to trimming and J lost 0 bases, with 4 bases between them. Germline assignment: CDR1 SNHLY and CDR2 FYNNEI. The CDR3 nucleotides are TGTGCCAGCAGTGCCTACTCCTACGAGCAGTACTTC. Amino acid sequence: CASSAYSYEQYF.

In its sample, this clonotype was seen many times. The chain employs TRBV2 and TRBJ2-7, with unresolved D. This CDR3 is 12 amino acids long. V dropped 1 base and J dropped 6 bases, with 7 bases sitting between them. Germline V CDR1 and CDR2: SNHLY, FYNNEI. The chain's CDR3 is CASSEVVLEQYF. The CDR3 DNA sequence: TGTGCCAGCAGTGAAGTGGTCCTCGAGCAGTACTTC.